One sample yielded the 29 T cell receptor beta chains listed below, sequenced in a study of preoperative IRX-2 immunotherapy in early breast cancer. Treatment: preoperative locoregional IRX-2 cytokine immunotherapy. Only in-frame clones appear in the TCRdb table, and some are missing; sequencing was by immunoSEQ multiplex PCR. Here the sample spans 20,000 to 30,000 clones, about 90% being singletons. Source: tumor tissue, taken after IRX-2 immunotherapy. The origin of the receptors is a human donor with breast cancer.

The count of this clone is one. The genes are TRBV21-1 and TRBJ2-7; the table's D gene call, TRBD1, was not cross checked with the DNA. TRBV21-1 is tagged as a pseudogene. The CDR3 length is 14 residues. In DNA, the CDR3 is TGTGCCAGCAGCAAACCCTCTGGGGCTTACGAGCAGTACGTC. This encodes CASSKPSGAYEQYV.

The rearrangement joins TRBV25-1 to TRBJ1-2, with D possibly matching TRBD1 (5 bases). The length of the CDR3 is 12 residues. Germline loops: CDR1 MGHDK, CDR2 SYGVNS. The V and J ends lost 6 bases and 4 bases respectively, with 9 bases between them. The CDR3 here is CASRDQGYGYTF. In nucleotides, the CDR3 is TGTGCCAGCAGGGATCAGGGCTATGGCTACACCTTC.

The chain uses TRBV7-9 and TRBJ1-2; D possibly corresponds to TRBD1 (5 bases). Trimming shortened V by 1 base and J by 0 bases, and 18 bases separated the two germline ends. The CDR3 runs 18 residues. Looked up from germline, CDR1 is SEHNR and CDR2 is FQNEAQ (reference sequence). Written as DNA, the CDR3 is TGTGCCAGCAGCTTAGGGGTATTGAGGGACCAGCCTAACTATGGCTACACCTTC. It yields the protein CASSLGVLRDQPNYGYTF.

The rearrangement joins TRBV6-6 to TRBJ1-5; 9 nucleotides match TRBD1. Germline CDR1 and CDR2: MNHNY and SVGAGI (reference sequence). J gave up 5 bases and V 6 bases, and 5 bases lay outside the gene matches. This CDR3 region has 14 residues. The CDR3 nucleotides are TGTGCCAGCAGGGGGACAGGGCTGGATCAGCCCCAGCATTTT. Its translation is CASRGTGLDQPQHF.

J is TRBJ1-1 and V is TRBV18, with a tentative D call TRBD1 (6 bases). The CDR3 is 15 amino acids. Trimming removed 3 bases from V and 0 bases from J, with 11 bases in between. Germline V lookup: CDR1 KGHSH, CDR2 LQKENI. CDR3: CASSPPTGMNTEAFF. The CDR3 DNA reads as TGTGCCAGCTCACCTCCGACAGGAATGAACACTGAAGCTTTCTTT.

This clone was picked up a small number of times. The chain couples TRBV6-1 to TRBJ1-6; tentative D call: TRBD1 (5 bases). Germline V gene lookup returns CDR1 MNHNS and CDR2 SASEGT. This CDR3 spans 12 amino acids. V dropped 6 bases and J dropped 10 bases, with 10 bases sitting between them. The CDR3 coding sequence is TGTGCCAGCAGCCGCAGGGACTCACCCCTCCACTTT. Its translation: CASSRRDSPLHF.

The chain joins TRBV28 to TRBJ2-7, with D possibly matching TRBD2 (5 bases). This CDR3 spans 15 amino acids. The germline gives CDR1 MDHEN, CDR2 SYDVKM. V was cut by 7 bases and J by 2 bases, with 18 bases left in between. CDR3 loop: CASTRPGMSTYEQYV. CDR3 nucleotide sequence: TGTGCCAGCACCCGCCCCGGGATGTCGACCTACGAGCAGTACGTC.

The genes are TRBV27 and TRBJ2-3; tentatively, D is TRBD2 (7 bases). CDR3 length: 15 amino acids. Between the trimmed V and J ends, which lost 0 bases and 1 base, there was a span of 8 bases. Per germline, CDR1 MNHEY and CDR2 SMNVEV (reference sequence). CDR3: CASSLSRGRTDTQYF. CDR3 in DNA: TGTGCCAGCAGTTTATCGCGGGGGCGCACAGATACGCAGTATTTT.

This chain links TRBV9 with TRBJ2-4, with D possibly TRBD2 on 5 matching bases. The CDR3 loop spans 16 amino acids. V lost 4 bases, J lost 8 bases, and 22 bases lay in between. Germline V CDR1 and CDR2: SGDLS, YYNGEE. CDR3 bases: TGTGCCAGCAGCCTAGGGAGAACGGTCCAAGGTGACATTCAGTACTTC. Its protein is CASSLGRTVQGDIQYF.

The CDR3 region has the DNA TGTGCCAGCAGCCCTTTGGGGACAGGATTTTCCGGGGAGCTGTTTTTT. Encoded protein: CASSPLGTGFSGELFF. The chain employs TRBV11-2 and TRBJ2-2; the match to TRBD1 covers 8 bases. V lost 5 bases and J lost 6; bases outside the gene matches: 11. The CDR3 has 16 amino acids. Germline assignment: CDR1 SGHAT and CDR2 FQNNGV.

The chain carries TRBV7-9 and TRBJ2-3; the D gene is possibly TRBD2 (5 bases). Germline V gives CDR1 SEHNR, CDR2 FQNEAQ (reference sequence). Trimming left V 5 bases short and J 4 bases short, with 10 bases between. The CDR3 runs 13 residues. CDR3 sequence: CASSTPGADTQYF. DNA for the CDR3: TGTGCCAGCAGCACCCCCGGGGCAGATACGCAGTATTTT. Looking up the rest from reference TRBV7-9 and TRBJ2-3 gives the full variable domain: DTGVSQNPRHKITKRGQNVTFRCDPISEHNRLYWYRQTLGQGPEFLTYFQNEAQLEKSRLLSDRFSAERPKGSFSTLEIQRTEQGDSAMYLCASSTPGADTQYFGPGTRLTVL.

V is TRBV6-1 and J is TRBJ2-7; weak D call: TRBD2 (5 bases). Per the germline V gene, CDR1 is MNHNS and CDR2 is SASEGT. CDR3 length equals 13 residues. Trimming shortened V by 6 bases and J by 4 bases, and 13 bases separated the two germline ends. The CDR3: CASSRDHLYEQYV. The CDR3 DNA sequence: TGTGCCAGCAGCCGGGATCATCTATACGAGCAGTACGTC.

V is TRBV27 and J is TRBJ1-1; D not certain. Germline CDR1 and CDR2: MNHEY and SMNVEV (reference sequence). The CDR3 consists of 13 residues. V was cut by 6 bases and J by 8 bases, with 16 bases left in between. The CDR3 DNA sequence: TGTGCCAGCAGACCGGGCGGGAGCGGAGAAGCTTTCTTT. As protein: CASRPGGSGEAFF.

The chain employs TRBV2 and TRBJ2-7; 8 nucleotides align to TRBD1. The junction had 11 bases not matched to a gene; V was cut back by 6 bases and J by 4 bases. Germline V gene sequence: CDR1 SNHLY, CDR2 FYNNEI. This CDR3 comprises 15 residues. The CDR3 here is CASSSSDRVLYEQYF. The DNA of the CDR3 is TGTGCCAGCAGCTCTTCGGACAGGGTATTGTACGAGCAGTACTTC. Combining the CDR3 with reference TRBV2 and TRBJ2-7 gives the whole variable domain EPEVTQTPSHQVTQMGQEVILRCVPISNHLYFYWYRQILGQKVEFLVSFYNNEISEKSEIFDDQFSVERPDGSNFTLKIRSTKLEDSAMYFCASSSSDRVLYEQYFGPGTRLTVT.

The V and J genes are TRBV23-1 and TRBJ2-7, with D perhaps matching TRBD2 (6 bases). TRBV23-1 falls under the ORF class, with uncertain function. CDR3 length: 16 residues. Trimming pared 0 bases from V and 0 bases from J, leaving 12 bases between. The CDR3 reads CASSQSWRGLSYEQYF. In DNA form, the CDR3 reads TGCGCCAGCAGTCAATCTTGGCGGGGCCTCTCCTACGAGCAGTACTTC.

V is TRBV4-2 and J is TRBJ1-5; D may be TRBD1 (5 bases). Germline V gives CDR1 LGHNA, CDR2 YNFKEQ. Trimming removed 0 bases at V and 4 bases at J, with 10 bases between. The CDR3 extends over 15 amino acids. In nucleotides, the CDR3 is TGTGCCAGCAGCCAAGAGCAGGGCCGAAATCAGCCCCAGCATTTT. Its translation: CASSQEQGRNQPQHF.

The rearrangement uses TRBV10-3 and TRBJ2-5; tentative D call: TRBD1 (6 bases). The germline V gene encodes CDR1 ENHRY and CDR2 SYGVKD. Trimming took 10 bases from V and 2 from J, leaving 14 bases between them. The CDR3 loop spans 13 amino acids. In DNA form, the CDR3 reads TGTGCCACCAAAGGGACACCGCAAGAGACCCAGTACTTC. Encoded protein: CATKGTPQETQYF.

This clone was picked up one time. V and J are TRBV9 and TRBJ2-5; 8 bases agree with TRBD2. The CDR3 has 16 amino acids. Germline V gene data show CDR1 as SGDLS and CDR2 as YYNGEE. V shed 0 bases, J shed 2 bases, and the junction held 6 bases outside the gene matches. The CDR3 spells CASSVDPAGVQETQYF. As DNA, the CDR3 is TGTGCCAGCAGCGTAGATCCAGCGGGGGTTCAAGAGACCCAGTACTTC.

In DNA form, the CDR3 reads TGTGCCAGCAGCTTAGATCCGGGACGTTACGAGCAGTACTTC. Protein product: CASSLDPGRYEQYF. The rearrangement links TRBV11-3 to TRBJ2-7; TRBD1 or TRBD2 may be the D gene (5 bases each). This CDR3 is built from 14 residues. Trimming took off 0 bases at V and 4 bases at J, with 10 bases between the two ends. CDR1 and CDR2 from the germline V gene are SGHNT and YENEEA.

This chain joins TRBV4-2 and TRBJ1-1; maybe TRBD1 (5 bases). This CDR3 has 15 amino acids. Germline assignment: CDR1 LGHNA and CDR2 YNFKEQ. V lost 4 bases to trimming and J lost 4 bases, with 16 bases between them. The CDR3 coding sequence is TGTGCCAGCAGCCCAGAACGCAGGGAGCCCACTGAAGCTTTCTTT. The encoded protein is CASSPERREPTEAFF.

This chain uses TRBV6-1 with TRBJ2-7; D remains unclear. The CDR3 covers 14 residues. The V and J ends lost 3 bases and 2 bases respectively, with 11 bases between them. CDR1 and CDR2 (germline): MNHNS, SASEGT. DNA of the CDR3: TGTGCCAGCAGTGATTTGAGGAACCCCTACGAGCAGTACTTC. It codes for CASSDLRNPYEQYF.

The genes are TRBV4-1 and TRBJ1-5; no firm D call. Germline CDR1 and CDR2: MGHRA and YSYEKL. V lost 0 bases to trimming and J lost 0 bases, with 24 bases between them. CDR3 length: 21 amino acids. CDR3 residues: CASSQDWIGGTTIYSNQPQHF. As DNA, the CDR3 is TGCGCCAGCAGCCAAGATTGGATAGGAGGCACAACCATCTATAGCAATCAGCCCCAGCATTTT.

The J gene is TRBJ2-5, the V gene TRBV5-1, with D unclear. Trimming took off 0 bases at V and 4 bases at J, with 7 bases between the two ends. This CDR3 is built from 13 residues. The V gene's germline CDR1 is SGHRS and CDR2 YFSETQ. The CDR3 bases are TGCGCCAGCAGCTTGGTTCCTCGAGAGACCCAGTACTTC. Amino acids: CASSLVPRETQYF.

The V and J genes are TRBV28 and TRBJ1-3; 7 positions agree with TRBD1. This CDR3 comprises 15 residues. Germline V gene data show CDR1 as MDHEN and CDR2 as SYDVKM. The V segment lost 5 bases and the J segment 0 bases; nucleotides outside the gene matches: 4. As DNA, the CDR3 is TGTGCCAGCAGTCCGGACAGGAGCTCTGGAAACACCATATATTTT. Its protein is CASSPDRSSGNTIYF. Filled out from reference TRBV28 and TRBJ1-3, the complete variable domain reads DVKVTQSSRYLVKRTGEKVFLECVQDMDHENMFWYRQDPGLGLRLIYFSYDVKMKEKGDIPEGYSVSREKKERFSLILESASTNQTSMYLCASSPDRSSGNTIYFGEGSWLTVV.

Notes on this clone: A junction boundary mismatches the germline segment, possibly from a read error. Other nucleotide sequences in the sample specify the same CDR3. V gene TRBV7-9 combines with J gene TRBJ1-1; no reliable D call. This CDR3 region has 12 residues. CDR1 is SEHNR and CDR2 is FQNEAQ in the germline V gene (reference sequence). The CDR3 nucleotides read TGTGCCAGCAGCTTTGGGGAGACTGAAGCCTTCTTT. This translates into CASSFGETEAFF.

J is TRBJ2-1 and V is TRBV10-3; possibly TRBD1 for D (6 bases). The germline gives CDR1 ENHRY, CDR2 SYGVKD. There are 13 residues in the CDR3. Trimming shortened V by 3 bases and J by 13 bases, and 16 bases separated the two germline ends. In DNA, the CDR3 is TGTGCCATCAGTGATAGCTTACTAGGGGGTCAGTTCTTC. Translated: CAISDSLLGGQFF.

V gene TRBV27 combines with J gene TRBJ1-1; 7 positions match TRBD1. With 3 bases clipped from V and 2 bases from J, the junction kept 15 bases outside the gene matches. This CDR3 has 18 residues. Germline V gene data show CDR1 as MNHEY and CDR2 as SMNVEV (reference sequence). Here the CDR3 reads CASSFGPSWDSINTEAFF. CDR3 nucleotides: TGTGCCAGCAGTTTTGGCCCGAGCTGGGACAGCATAAACACTGAAGCTTTCTTT.

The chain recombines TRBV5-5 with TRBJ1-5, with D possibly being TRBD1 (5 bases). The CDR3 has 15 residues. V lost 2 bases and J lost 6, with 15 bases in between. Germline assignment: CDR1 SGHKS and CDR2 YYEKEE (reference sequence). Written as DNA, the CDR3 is TGTGCCAGCAGCTTATCCGGGACGAGAAGTCAGCCCCAGCATTTT. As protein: CASSLSGTRSQPQHF.

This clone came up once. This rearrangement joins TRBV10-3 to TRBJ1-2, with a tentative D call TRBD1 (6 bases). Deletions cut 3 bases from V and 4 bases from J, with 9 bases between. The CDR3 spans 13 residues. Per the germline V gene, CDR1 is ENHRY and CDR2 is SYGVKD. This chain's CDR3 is CAISENRVYGYTF. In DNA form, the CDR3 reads TGTGCCATCAGTGAAAACAGGGTCTATGGCTACACCTTC.